This T cell receptor (beta chain) came from a study of shared clonotypes between healthy human individuals. Across the whole study: Sampling drew on donors who were a couple of women and a few men aged 18 to 49.

V lost 0 bases to trimming and J lost 7 bases; unmatched junction nucleotides: 6. Per the germline V gene, CDR1 is SGHTA and CDR2 is FQGTGA. There are 15 residues in the CDR3. Libraries were prepared by immunoSEQ multiplex PCR; TCRdb keeps only in-frame clonotypes and omits some of them. The table lists fewer than 650,000 clones, roughly 79% of them singletons. This clone was seen at least ten times. The sequence came from a woman aged 40 to 50 in good health. Some clones in this sample may be carry-over from other donors' samples. The specimen sequenced was PBMCs. The chain joins TRBV7-3 to TRBJ1-1; TRBD1 aligns across 9 bases. The CDR3 sequence: CASSLTGQGLDEAFF. The CDR3 DNA follows: TGTGCCAGCAGCTTAACGGGACAGGGATTAGATGAAGCTTTCTTT.